This TCR beta chain emerged from a study of cytomegalovirus exposure and HLA in healthy donors. Regarding this clone: Antigen: not known.

PCR used 60 Vbeta primers and 13 Jbeta primers. Only in-frame clones appear in the TCRdb table, and some are missing; sequencing was by immunoSEQ multiplex PCR. This table holds about 120,000 clones, about three fifths found once. Study-wide results and caveats: Relative to equally common others, HLA-associated TCR beta chains showed greater clonal expansion in a later analysis. For TCR beta chains, V- and J-gene trimming was later linked to a missense DCLRE1C variant. The records held CMV serostatus as the only immune exposure information.

This receptor was obtained from a woman in her forties in good health and CMV-seropositive. The material sequenced was PBMCs.

CDR3 sequence (DNA): TGCGCCAGCAGCTTGGGTGCGGGGGACTACAATGAGCAGTTCTTC. Encoded protein: CASSLGAGDYNEQFF. J is TRBJ2-1 and V is TRBV5-1; 7 positions match TRBD2. V dropped 0 bases and J dropped 3; count of bases not matched to a gene: 3. Germline-derived CDR1 and CDR2 are SGHRS and YFSETQ. The CDR3 totals 15 residues. The variable domain in full, completed from reference TRBV5-1 and TRBJ2-1, reads KAGVTQTPRYLIKTRGQQVTLSCSPISGHRSVSWYQQTPGQGLQFLFEYFSETQRNKGNFPGRFSGRQFSNSRSEMNVSTLELGDSALYLCASSLGAGDYNEQFFGPGTRLTVL.